This T cell receptor (beta chain) was sequenced during a study of T cell responses to AZD1222 COVID-19 vaccine (dated by TCRdb to 2020 to 2023). Turning to the overall study: AZD1222 recipients whose second dose came at about 4 weeks and those whose second dose came at about 12 weeks were combined into one group, since spike-specific TCR depth and breadth did not differ between the two schedules. TCR sequencing covered 230 to 250 trial participants: 207 given two doses of AZD1222 and approximately 26 given two doses of MenACWY control vaccine. Trial participants were enrolled by age into subgroups of 18-55, 56-69 and 70-plus years, and about 150, 27 and 61 TCR-sequenced participants, respectively, were included in these subgroups.

Study-wide findings and limitations: In the small 56-69-year group, the increase in depth fell short of significance, most likely because of low power. Conclusions about previously exposed vaccinees are limited because only six or seven AZD1222 recipients were SARS-CoV-2 seropositive at baseline. Because no samples from the day 14 peak response were available, repertoires could be characterized only after the peak T cell response. Most participants were white British and females outnumbered males, and the authors suggested that clonal diversity may have been underestimated. Spike-specific TCR breadth and depth rose significantly after two AZD1222 doses compared with day 0 and with MenACWY recipients. Nearly half of unique spike-specific TCRs reportedly recognized epitopes outside regions mutated in the B.1.351 and B.1.1.7 variants. The vaccine-associated CD4 TCRs covered the entire spike protein, and the dominant responses fell in regions 160-218 and 743-854.

The cysteine opens and the phenylalanine closes a CDR3 of 14 amino acids. CDR3 DNA is the only sequence kept; it has 42 bases, read in frame from the first base. V is clipped by 6 bases and J by 0 bases, and the sequence between their germline boundaries is 9 bases long. As encoded in the germline V gene, CDR1 is MDHEN while CDR2 is SYDVKM. This specimen's time point label, interpreted: baseline before first vaccination. Vaccinee samples were obtained from the UK trials COV001 and COV002, which included a single-blind randomized controlled phase 2/3 trial of AZD1222 (ChAdOx1 nCoV-19) in healthy adults. Trial participant PBMC samples were collected at day 0 and day 28 after the second dose for TCRbeta chain sequencing. A note on this clone: The target of this receptor is not known. No much larger clone is present one base from it, and per-base qualities are unavailable.

The CDR3 regions of human TCRbeta chains were analyzed by immunosequencing. The source study handled its data this way. TCRs in the repertoires were matched against a reference library of SARS-CoV-2-specific TCRs that had been generated with the MIRA antigen-specificity platform. Breadth meant the fraction of unique TCRs that were SARS-CoV-2-associated, whereas depth meant the fraction of total T cells that were SARS-CoV-2-associated. Using the MIRA data, each spike-specific TCR was assigned both to the spike region to which the TCR was reactive and to a CD4 or CD8 class. Log10-transformed breadth and depth values were compared by one-way ANOVA with Sidak's multiple comparisons tests. Imported from immuneACCESS, the table was reduced by TCRdb to in-frame sequences with V and J called. These copies leave out some clones; in studies compared against another copy, an unresolved V gene accounts for under half, and the cause of the remainder is not known. V and J calls plus clone size are reproduced from that table; the DNA served to infer D and trimming. This sample holds about 86,000 clones; around 90% were observed only once. The ten largest make up less than 6% of the sample.

This clonotype originated in an adult in good health. The V and J genes are TRBV28 and TRBJ1-5, with the D segment identity uncertain. The source material was peripheral blood, sampled on day 0 of AZD1222 vaccination. The DNA is as follows: TGTGCCAGCAGGGGAGAACTTAGCAATCAGCCCCAGCATTTT. Translation gives CASRGELSNQPQHF.